This T cell receptor beta chain was documented in a study of blood T cells in healthy people across ages. Using a J-beta primer mix together with a sample-barcoded 5' primer, a second PCR was run for 7 to 11 cycles. From the 5' RACE reads, TCRdb called clonotypes with MiXCR, one entry per CDR3 protein. The data show fewer than 2 million distinct CDR3 sequences, more than 35% seen once. Every participating donor contributed about 10 milliliters of peripheral blood through a draw. Researchers isolated at least 7 million PBMCs per sample. Overall study results and limits: Naive CD4+ cell counts and diversity both ran higher in long-lived than in aged donors.

Points on this clonotype: Its cognate antigen is unknown. The junction differs from germline at one of its ends, possibly a read error.

Material for sequencing was blood. The origin of this receptor is a human donor in good health.

CDR3 loop: CTSSLDPHRGEKLFF. The CDR3 DNA reads as TGCACCAGCAGCTTGGATCCGCATAGAGGGGAAAAGCTGTTTTTT. The V gene is TRBV5-1, the J gene TRBJ1-4; a possible D gene is TRBD1 (5 bases). The CDR3 totals 15 residues. Germline values: CDR1 SGHRS, CDR2 YFSETQ.